This T cell receptor beta chain was recovered during a study of T-cell reconstitution after alpha-beta-depleted transplantation in children listed by TCRdb under 2016. With respect to the entire study: The study quantitatively tracked T-cell immune reconstitution after TCRalphabeta/CD19-depleted allogeneic hematopoietic cell transplantation in children using TCR repertoire profiling.

This clonotype was detected many times. Its antigen remains undetermined. Base quality data are lacking; no much larger clone is found one base away. Relative to germline, V is missing 5 bases and J is missing 6 bases, with 9 bases of the junction outside any gene match. CDR3 length: 16 amino acids, cysteine to phenylalanine. Just the 48-base CDR3 DNA is kept, in frame starting at base 1. As encoded in the germline V gene, CDR1 is SGHVS while CDR2 is FNYEAQ. Libraries were made using PCR. The reads were generated on an Illumina HiSeq 2500. TCR library preparation used molecular barcoding, with unique molecular identifiers applied to normalize quantification of the TCRbeta repertoire. The raw public reads went through TCRdb reprocessing: fastp at Q25, MiXCR clone calling, in-frame beta chains kept. Rows merge per CDR3 protein into single entries with the most common DNA and genes. A total of hundreds of thousands of distinct CDR3 sequences appear in this sample, roughly 10% of them only once. The ten largest clonotypes hold over 5.5% of the sample.

This specimen was PBMCs from the stem cell graft donor, taken from the stem cell graft. The receptor comes from a human donor who donated a stem cell graft to a child with acute lymphoblastic leukemia. The sequence joins TRBV7-6 to TRBJ2-1; 11 of the junction bases match TRBD2. In nucleotides, the sequence is TGTGCCAGCAGCCCAGGCCGACTAGCGGGGATCAATGAGCAGTTCTTC. Protein translation: CASSPGRLAGINEQFF.